Each of the 24 T cell receptor beta chains below was sequenced from the same sample in a study of shared clonotypes between healthy human individuals. The data were produced by immunoSEQ multiplex PCR, yet TCRdb's version contains in-frame clones alone and is incomplete. The sample has about 580,000 clones; 95% to 98% are singletons. It was CD45RO-negative cells, positively selected for CCR7, that made up naive CD8 cells, with terminally differentiated effector memory CD45RA+ cells excluded. The sequenced material came from naive CD8+ T cells sorted from blood. All receptors come from a man in his thirties or forties in good health.

The chain employs TRBV19 and TRBJ1-5; D is unclear. Trimming shortened V by 2 bases and J by 1 base, and 6 bases separated the two germline ends. Germline CDR1 and CDR2: LNHDA and SQIVND (reference sequence). CDR3 size: 14 residues. In nucleotides, the CDR3 is TGTGCCAGTAGTATAAGAGGGAGCAATCAGCCCCAGCATTTT. This codes for CASSIRGSNQPQHF.

This sequence joins TRBV5-1 and TRBJ1-1, with 9 bases fitting TRBD1. The CDR3 covers 15 residues. Trimming at V came to 3 bases and at J to 3 bases, leaving 6 bases not matched to a gene. Germline loops: CDR1 SGHRS, CDR2 YFSETQ. CDR3 nucleotide sequence: TGCGCCAGCAGCTCTAGCGGGACAGGGTACACTGAAGCTTTCTTT. It yields the protein CASSSSGTGYTEAFF.

This clone was seen once. V and J are TRBV13 and TRBJ2-1; possible D gene TRBD1, 5 bases. Per the germline V gene, CDR1 is PRHDT and CDR2 is FYEKMQ (reference sequence). CDR3 length equals 14 residues. Trimming pared 0 bases from V and 9 bases from J, leaving 12 bases between. The CDR3, as DNA: TGTGCCAGCAGCTTAGGGACAGCAGGTGGTGAGCAGTTCTTC. It is translated as CASSLGTAGGEQFF. The whole variable domain, remainder taken from reference TRBV13 and TRBJ2-1, is AAGVIQSPRHLIKEKRETATLKCYPIPRHDTVYWYQQGPGQDPQFLISFYEKMQSDKGSIPDRFSAQQFSDYHSELNMSSLELGDSALYFCASSLGTAGGEQFFGPGTRLTVL.

This chain uses TRBV4-1 with TRBJ1-1; tentatively, D is TRBD1 (5 bases). Trimming left V 6 bases short and J 6 bases short, with 8 bases between. From germline, CDR1 is MGHRA and CDR2 YSYEKL. The CDR3 is 11 residues long. CDR3 loop: CASSKGPEAFF. The CDR3 DNA reads as TGCGCCAGCAGTAAGGGACCTGAAGCTTTCTTT.

The chain links TRBV7-9 to TRBJ2-3; unclear D gene. Germline V CDR1 and CDR2: SEHNR, FQNEAQ (reference sequence). The CDR3 contains 13 residues. V shed 5 bases and J shed 2 bases, with 8 bases lying between them. CDR3 in DNA: TGTGCCAGCAGCCCCGGATCCACAGATACGCAGTATTTT. This encodes CASSPGSTDTQYF.

The genes are TRBV7-6 and TRBJ2-3, with 11 bases identical to TRBD2. The CDR3 loop spans 16 amino acids. Losses at the gene ends were 1 base for V and 3 bases for J; bases not matched to a gene: 3. The germline CDR1 and CDR2 sequences are SGHVS and FNYEAQ. CDR3 in DNA: TGTGCCAGCAGCTTAGGTACTAGCGGGAGAACAGATACGCAGTATTTT. Translating gives CASSLGTSGRTDTQYF.

The chain links TRBV7-3 to TRBJ2-3; 13 bases map to TRBD2. V shed 5 bases, J shed 4 bases, and the junction held 6 bases outside the gene matches. Germline loops: CDR1 SGHTA, CDR2 FQGTGA. CDR3 length equals 16 residues. The CDR3 nucleotides read TGTGCCAGCAGCCCACGGACTAGCGGGAGTTCAGATACGCAGTATTTT. Protein: CASSPRTSGSSDTQYF.

The genes are TRBV6-5 and TRBJ2-7, with D unclear. In germline, CDR1 is MNHEY, CDR2 SVGAGI. CDR3 length: 14 amino acids. The V and J ends lost 6 bases and 4 bases respectively, with 16 bases between them. CDR3 sequence (DNA): TGTGCCAGCAGCGAAGGTCTTTTCGATTACGAGCAGTACTTC. Translated: CASSEGLFDYEQYF.

The chain employs TRBV4-2 and TRBJ2-7; tentative D call: TRBD2 (5 bases). The CDR3 has 16 amino acids. Germline CDR1 LGHNA, CDR2 YNFKEQ. V lost 3 bases and J lost 3, with 18 bases in between. The CDR3 here is CASSQPPIAPSYEQYF. The DNA of the CDR3 is TGTGCCAGCAGCCAGCCCCCAATAGCGCCGAGCTACGAGCAGTACTTC.

V usage is TRBV29-1 and J usage is TRBJ2-1; D is unresolved. This CDR3 has 13 amino acids. CDR1 SQVTM and CDR2 ANQGSEA come from the germline V gene. Trimming stripped 2 bases from V and 6 bases from J, with 11 bases between. Here the CDR3 DNA reads TGCAGCGTTGAATTGGAGAATCCCAATGAGCAGTTCTTC. Residues: CSVELENPNEQFF.

The V call is TRBV4-3, the J call TRBJ2-5; 14 bases match TRBD2. This CDR3 contains 17 residues. Germline V gives CDR1 LGHNA, CDR2 YSLEER. Trimming cost V 4 bases and J 5 bases; bases outside gene matches: 9. CDR3 region: CASSPRTSGRTVETQYF. The CDR3 nucleotides read TGCGCCAGCAGCCCTCGGACTAGCGGGAGGACCGTGGAGACCCAGTACTTC.

This clone was seen more than once but under ten times. The gene calls are TRBV9 and TRBJ2-7; TRBD2 might be the D (6 bases). With 3 bases removed from V and 3 bases from J, the gap between germline ends came to 16 bases. CDR3 length: 15 amino acids. The V gene's germline CDR1 is SGDLS and CDR2 YYNGEE. The chain's CDR3 is CASSGSTGLNYEQYF. The CDR3 nucleotides are TGTGCCAGCAGCGGATCAACGGGACTCAACTACGAGCAGTACTTC.

In nucleotides, the CDR3 is TGTGCTAGTGGTTTGGAAAGCCATCAGCCCCAGCATTTT. It translates to CASGLESHQPQHF. V and J are TRBV12-5 and TRBJ1-5; D gene uncertain. Trimming took 1 base from V and 5 from J, leaving 6 bases between them. The CDR3 is 13 residues long. Germline lookup yields CDR1 LGHNT and CDR2 FRNRAP.

The chain recombines TRBV11-2 with TRBJ2-7; D unclear. V was pared by 2 bases and J by 3 bases, with 8 bases between. There are 13 residues in the CDR3. Per germline, CDR1 SGHAT and CDR2 FQNNGV. CDR3 bases: TGTGCCAGCAGCTTACTATCGGTCTACGAGCAGTACTTC. Protein product: CASSLLSVYEQYF. The variable domain in full, with the rest retrieved from reference TRBV11-2 and TRBJ2-7, is EAGVAQSPRYKIIEKRQSVAFWCNPISGHATLYWYQQILGQGPKLLIQFQNNGVVDDSQLPKDRFSAERLKGVDSTLKIQPAKLEDSAVYLCASSLLSVYEQYFGPGTRLTVT.

The rearrangement links TRBV6-1 to TRBJ2-1, with 8 bases identical to TRBD1. Germline assignment: CDR1 MNHNS and CDR2 SASEGT. The CDR3 spans 11 residues. The trim removed 7 bases at V and 12 bases at J, leaving 5 bases unmatched. The chain's CDR3 is CASTKGQGQFF. Written as DNA, the CDR3 is TGTGCCAGCACTAAAGGACAGGGGCAGTTCTTC.

The chain combines TRBV9 with TRBJ1-5; D uncertain. The CDR3 has 14 amino acids. Germline V lookup: CDR1 SGDLS, CDR2 YYNGEE. V was trimmed by 3 bases and J by 0 bases, leaving 7 bases between them. The DNA for the CDR3 is TGTGCCAGCAGCGCTTACGGTAGCAATCAGCCCCAGCATTTT. It is translated as CASSAYGSNQPQHF.

The rearrangement uses TRBV10-2 and TRBJ2-1, with 12 nucleotides matching TRBD2. This CDR3 comprises 16 residues. Trimming at V came to 2 bases and at J to 7 bases, leaving 6 bases not matched to a gene. Germline V CDR1 and CDR2: WSHSY, SAAADI. In nucleotides, the CDR3 is TGCGCCAGCAGTGAGGGGCTAGCGGGAGGGCTGAATGAGCAGTTCTTC. Translation gives CASSEGLAGGLNEQFF.

The chain has TRBV2 and TRBJ2-2; TRBD2 might be the D (5 bases). From germline, CDR1 is SNHLY and CDR2 FYNNEI. The CDR3 loop spans 13 amino acids. V lost 2 bases and J 6 bases, leaving 7 bases between the germline ends. The CDR3 sequence is CASSEPGAGELFF. CDR3 DNA: TGTGCCAGCAGTGAACCCGGGGCCGGGGAGCTGTTTTTT. The entire variable domain, with the rest obtained from reference TRBV2 and TRBJ2-2, is as follows: EPEVTQTPSHQVTQMGQEVILRCVPISNHLYFYWYRQILGQKVEFLVSFYNNEISEKSEIFDDQFSVERPDGSNFTLKIRSTKLEDSAMYFCASSEPGAGELFFGEGSRLTVL.

The chain uses TRBV7-8 and TRBJ1-5; D ambiguous. The CDR3 covers 14 residues. Germline V gene data show CDR1 as SGHVS and CDR2 as FQNEAQ. V was shortened by 0 bases and J by 7 bases, with 10 bases between the two germline ends. CDR3 sequence reads: CASSLAATGQPQHF. Written as DNA, the CDR3 is TGTGCCAGCAGCTTAGCGGCCACTGGCCAGCCCCAGCATTTT.

This chain uses TRBV7-7 with TRBJ2-1; 10 bases map to TRBD2. Germline values: CDR1 SSHAT, CDR2 FNYEAQ (reference sequence). This CDR3 is 14 amino acids long. CDR3 sequence reads: CASSPSGSFDEQFF. CDR3 in DNA: TGTGCTAGCTCCCCTAGCGGGAGTTTCGATGAGCAGTTCTTC.

The J gene is TRBJ1-5, the V gene TRBV13, with D hard to call. This CDR3 region has 14 residues. The germline gives CDR1 PRHDT, CDR2 FYEKMQ (reference sequence). Trimming took 1 base from V and 1 from J, leaving 5 bases between them. CDR3 nucleotide sequence: TGTGCCAGCAGCTTAGAGGGCAGCAATCAGCCCCAGCATTTT. Translation gives CASSLEGSNQPQHF.

The chain carries TRBV7-9 and TRBJ1-1; 10 positions agree with TRBD1. From germline, CDR1 is SEHNR and CDR2 FQNEAQ (reference sequence). The CDR3 runs to 11 residues. Trimming at V came to 6 bases and at J to 11 bases, leaving 3 bases not matched to a gene. DNA for the CDR3: TGTGCCAGCAGAAGACAGGGGGCGGCTTTCTTT. Its translation is CASRRQGAAFF.

This chain connects TRBV14 to TRBJ2-1, with 8 bases that match TRBD1. The V and J ends lost 1 base and 1 base, in that order; junction bases with no gene match: 12. Germline lookup yields CDR1 SGHDN and CDR2 FVKESK. There are 19 residues in the CDR3. The CDR3, as DNA: TGTGCCAGCAGCCAAGGGTGGAGGGACAGGTCCTTATCCTACAATGAGCAGTTCTTC. Protein sequence: CASSQGWRDRSLSYNEQFF.

V is TRBV28 and J is TRBJ2-1; D gene unclear. V was trimmed by 3 bases and J by 1 base, leaving 4 bases between them. The CDR3 totals 13 residues. Germline-derived CDR1 and CDR2 are MDHEN and SYDVKM. The CDR3 spells CASSFYSYNEQFF. The CDR3 coding sequence is TGTGCCAGCAGTTTTTATTCCTACAATGAGCAGTTCTTC.